These T cell receptor beta chains were read from a single sample in a study of shared clonotypes between healthy human individuals. Clones were sequenced by immunoSEQ multiplex PCR, and TCRdb holds only the in-frame ones, with some missing. The table lists millions of clones, just over 90% of them singletons. Sequencing input: naive CD8+ T cells from PBMCs. These receptors came from a man aged 18 to 30 in good health. Some clones in this sample may be carry-over from other donors' samples. The CDR3 runs from the conserved cysteine through the conserved F or W. Each record gives: J gene, V gene, D gene, clone size, CDR3 DNA, CDR3 protein. D genes are given only for firm matches. The size entry is marked missing in some rows and otherwise reads once, few, many or a size class.

J: TRBJ2-7; V: TRBV15; D: NA; size: NA; DNA: TGTGCCACCAGCAGGGAGATTACCAAACAGACCTACGAGCAGTACTTC; CDR3: CATSREITKQTYEQYF
J: TRBJ2-7; V: TRBV21-1; D: NA; size: NA; DNA: TGTGCCAGCAGCGCCTACCTTTCCGGGACAGGGAAATACGAGCAGTACTTC; CDR3: CASSAYLSGTGKYEQYF
J: TRBJ1-1; V: TRBV6-5; D: TRBD1; size: NA; DNA: TGTGCCAGCAGAAACCCCGAGGACAGGGGGCTTGAAGCTTTCTTT; CDR3: CASRNPEDRGLEAFF
J: TRBJ2-7; V: TRBV29-1; D: NA; size: NA; DNA: TGCAGCGCCCGGCCGACCAATTCTTACGAGCAGTACTTC; CDR3: CSARPTNSYEQYF
J: TRBJ2-7; V: TRBV9; D: TRBD2; size: NA; DNA: TGTGCCAGCAGCCCTAGCCGTAGCGGGCTATACGAGCAGTACTTC; CDR3: CASSPSRSGLYEQYF
J: TRBJ2-1; V: TRBV11-2; D: NA; size: NA; DNA: TGTGCCAGCAGCTTTTGGTCCAGCAATGAGCAGTTCTTC; CDR3: CASSFWSSNEQFF
J: TRBJ2-5; V: TRBV30; D: TRBD2; size: NA; DNA: TGTGCCTGGAGTGACATAGCGGGTTGGGTCCGCACGCAAGAGACCCAGTACTTC; CDR3: CAWSDIAGWVRTQETQYF
J: TRBJ1-2; V: TRBV7-2; D: NA; size: NA; DNA: TGTGCCAGCAGCGGGGACTATGGCTACACCTTC; CDR3: CASSGDYGYTF
J: TRBJ1-4; V: TRBV15; D: TRBD1; size: once; DNA: TGTGCCACCAAACTGGACAGGGACAGCTATGAAAAACTGTTTTTT; CDR3: CATKLDRDSYEKLFF
J: TRBJ2-5; V: TRBV28; D: TRBD2; size: NA; DNA: TGTGCCAGCAGTTTACGGGTACGGGAGGGCCCCCAAGAGACCCAGTACTTC; CDR3: CASSLRVREGPQETQYF
J: TRBJ2-5; V: TRBV7-9; D: NA; size: NA; DNA: TGTGCCAGCAGCACAGGGCTGGGTGGAGAGACCCAGTACTTC; CDR3: CASSTGLGGETQYF
J: TRBJ1-2; V: TRBV6-5; D: NA; size: NA; DNA: TGTGCCACCAAAAACACAGAGGGGAGTCGGTATGGCTACACCTTC; CDR3: CATKNTEGSRYGYTF
J: TRBJ1-2; V: TRBV9; D: NA; size: NA; DNA: TGTGCCAGCAGCGTAAACAACCGGGACCCGAACTATGGCTACACCTTC; CDR3: CASSVNNRDPNYGYTF
J: TRBJ2-1; V: TRBV6-1; D: NA; size: NA; DNA: TGTGCCAGCGGCGGGCGGTGGTTCTTC; CDR3: CASGGRWFF
J: TRBJ2-5; V: TRBV27; D: TRBD1; size: NA; DNA: TGTGCCAGCAGTACCCTGTGGACAGGGGGCATAGAGACCCAGTACTTC; CDR3: CASSTLWTGGIETQYF
J: TRBJ2-2; V: TRBV27; D: NA; size: NA; DNA: TGTGCCAGCAGCTTAATTCCCCCCGGGGAGCTGTTTTTT; CDR3: CASSLIPPGELFF
J: TRBJ2-5; V: TRBV28; D: NA; size: NA; DNA: TGTGCCAGCAGTTTAGTGGCGGTGGCCACCGGTTTAGAGACCCAGTACTTC; CDR3: CASSLVAVATGLETQYF
J: TRBJ2-6; V: TRBV5-1; D: TRBD2; size: NA; DNA: TGCGCCAGCAGCTTGGGCCTAGCGGGAGTCGGTGGGGCCAACGTCCTGACTTTC; CDR3: CASSLGLAGVGGANVLTF
J: TRBJ1-1; V: TRBV30; D: NA; size: NA; DNA: TGTGCCTGGAGTGTGGGAGGCACTGAAGCTTTCTTT; CDR3: CAWSVGGTEAFF
J: TRBJ2-3; V: TRBV5-6; D: TRBD2; size: NA; DNA: TGTGCCAGCAGCTTGGATCTGACTAGCGGAGCCATGAGCGATACGCAGTATTTT; CDR3: CASSLDLTSGAMSDTQYF
J: TRBJ2-3; V: TRBV7-9; D: TRBD2; size: NA; DNA: TGTGCCAGCAGCCACCCCCTACTAGCGGGAGTGGGAGATACGCAGTATTTT; CDR3: CASSHPLLAGVGDTQYF
J: TRBJ2-5; V: TRBV7-2; D: TRBD2; size: once; DNA: TGTGCCAGCAGCTTAGCGGAACTAGCGGGAGCCTGGGAGACCCAGTACTTC; CDR3: CASSLAELAGAWETQYF
J: TRBJ1-2; V: TRBV28; D: NA; size: NA; DNA: TGTGCCAGCAGTTTAGGCCCAAACTATGGCTACACCTTC; CDR3: CASSLGPNYGYTF